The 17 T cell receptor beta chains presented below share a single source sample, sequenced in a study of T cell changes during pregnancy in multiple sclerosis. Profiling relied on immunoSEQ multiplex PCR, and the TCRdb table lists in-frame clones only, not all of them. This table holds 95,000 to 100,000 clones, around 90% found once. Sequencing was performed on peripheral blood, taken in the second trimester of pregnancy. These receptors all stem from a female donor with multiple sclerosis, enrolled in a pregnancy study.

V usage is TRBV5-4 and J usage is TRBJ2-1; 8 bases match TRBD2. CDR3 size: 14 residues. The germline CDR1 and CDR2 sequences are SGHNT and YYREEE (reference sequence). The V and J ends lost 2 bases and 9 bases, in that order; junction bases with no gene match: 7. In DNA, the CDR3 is TGTGCCAGCAGCTTAGCGGGAGTTGCTAGTGAGCAGTTCTTC. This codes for CASSLAGVASEQFF.

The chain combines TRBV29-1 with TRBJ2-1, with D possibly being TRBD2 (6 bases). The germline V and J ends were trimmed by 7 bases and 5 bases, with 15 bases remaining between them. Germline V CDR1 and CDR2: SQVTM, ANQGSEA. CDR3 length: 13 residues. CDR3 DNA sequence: TGCAGCGGCTTCGGAGGGACCCACAATGAGCAGTTCTTC. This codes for CSGFGGTHNEQFF.

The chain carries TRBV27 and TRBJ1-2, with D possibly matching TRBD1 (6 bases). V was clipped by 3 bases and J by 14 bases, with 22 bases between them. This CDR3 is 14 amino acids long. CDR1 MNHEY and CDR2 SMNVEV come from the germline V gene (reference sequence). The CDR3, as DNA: TGTGCCAGCAGTTTGACAGGCCCGTCCCGTATGGCAACCTTC. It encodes CASSLTGPSRMATF.

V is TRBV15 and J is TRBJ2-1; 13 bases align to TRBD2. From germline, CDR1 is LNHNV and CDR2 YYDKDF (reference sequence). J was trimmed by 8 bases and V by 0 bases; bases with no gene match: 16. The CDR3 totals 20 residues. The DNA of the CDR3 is TGTGCCACCAGCAGAGATCCCATACCCCTACTAGCGGGAGGGCCTCATGAGCAGTTCTTC. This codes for CATSRDPIPLLAGGPHEQFF.

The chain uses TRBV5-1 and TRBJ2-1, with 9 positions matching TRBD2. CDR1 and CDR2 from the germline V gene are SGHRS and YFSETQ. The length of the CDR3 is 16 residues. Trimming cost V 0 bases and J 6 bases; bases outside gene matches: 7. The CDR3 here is CASSLEPSGTLNEQFF. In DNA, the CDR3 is TGCGCCAGCAGCTTGGAACCTAGCGGGACCCTCAATGAGCAGTTCTTC.

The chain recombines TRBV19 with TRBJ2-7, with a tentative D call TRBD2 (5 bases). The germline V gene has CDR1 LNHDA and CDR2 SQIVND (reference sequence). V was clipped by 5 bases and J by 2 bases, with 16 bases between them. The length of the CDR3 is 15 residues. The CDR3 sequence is CASSYEGKTTYEQYF. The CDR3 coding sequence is TGTGCCAGTAGTTATGAGGGCAAAACTACCTACGAGCAGTACTTC.

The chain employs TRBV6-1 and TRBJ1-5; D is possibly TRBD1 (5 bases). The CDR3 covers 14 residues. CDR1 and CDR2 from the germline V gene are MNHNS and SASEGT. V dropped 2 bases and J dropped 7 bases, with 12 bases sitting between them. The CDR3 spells CASSEFWGVQPQHF. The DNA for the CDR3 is TGTGCCAGCAGTGAATTCTGGGGGGTCCAGCCCCAGCATTTT.

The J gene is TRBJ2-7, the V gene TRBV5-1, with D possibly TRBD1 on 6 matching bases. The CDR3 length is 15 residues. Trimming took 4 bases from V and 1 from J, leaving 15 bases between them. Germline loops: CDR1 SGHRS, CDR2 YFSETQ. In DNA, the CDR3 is TGCGCCAGCAGCCACGGAAGAGACAGGTCCTACGAGCAGTACTTC. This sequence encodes CASSHGRDRSYEQYF.

The CDR3 sequence: CASTSGQGKGANVLTF. CDR3 in DNA: TGTGCCAGCACCTCGGGACAGGGGAAAGGGGCCAACGTCCTGACTTTC. The chain has TRBV28 and TRBJ2-6; 10 bases fit TRBD1. With V trimmed by 7 bases and J by 4 bases, 7 bases remained unmatched. The CDR3 length is 16 residues. Germline V gives CDR1 MDHEN, CDR2 SYDVKM.

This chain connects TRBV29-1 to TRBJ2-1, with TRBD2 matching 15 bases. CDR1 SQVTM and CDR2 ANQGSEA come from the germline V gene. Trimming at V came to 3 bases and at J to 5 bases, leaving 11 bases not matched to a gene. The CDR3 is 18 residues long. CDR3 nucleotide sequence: TGCAGCGTTGACCCCCTGTACGGGACTAGCGGGAGGAACAATGAGCAGTTCTTC. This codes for CSVDPLYGTSGRNNEQFF.

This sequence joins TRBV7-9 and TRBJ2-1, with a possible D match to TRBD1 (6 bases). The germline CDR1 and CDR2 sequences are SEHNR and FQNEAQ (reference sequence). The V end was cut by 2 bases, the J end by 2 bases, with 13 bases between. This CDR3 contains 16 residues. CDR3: CASSLITGYAYNEQFF. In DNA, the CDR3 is TGTGCCAGCAGCTTAATTACAGGGTATGCCTACAATGAGCAGTTCTTC.

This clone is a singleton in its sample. Here the CDR3 reads CASSGDRGSTYNEQFF. The DNA for the CDR3 is TGCGCCAGCAGCGGGGACAGGGGAAGTACCTACAATGAGCAGTTCTTC. The chain links TRBV5-1 to TRBJ2-1, with 10 bases lining up with TRBD1. Trimming cost V 4 bases and J 2 bases; bases outside gene matches: 6. The CDR3 has 16 residues. Per germline, CDR1 SGHRS and CDR2 YFSETQ.

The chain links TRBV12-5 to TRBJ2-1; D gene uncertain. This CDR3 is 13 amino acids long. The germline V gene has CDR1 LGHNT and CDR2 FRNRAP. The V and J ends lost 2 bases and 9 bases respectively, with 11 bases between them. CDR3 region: CASGLLESGEQFF. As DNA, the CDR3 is TGTGCTAGTGGTTTGCTGGAGTCGGGTGAGCAGTTCTTC.

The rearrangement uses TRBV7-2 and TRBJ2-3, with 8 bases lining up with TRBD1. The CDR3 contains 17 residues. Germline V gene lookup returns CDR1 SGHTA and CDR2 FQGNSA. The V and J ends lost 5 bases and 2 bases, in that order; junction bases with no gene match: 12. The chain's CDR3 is CASSLRSGTGYTDTQYF. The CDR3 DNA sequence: TGTGCCAGCAGCCTGAGATCCGGGACAGGATACACAGATACGCAGTATTTT.

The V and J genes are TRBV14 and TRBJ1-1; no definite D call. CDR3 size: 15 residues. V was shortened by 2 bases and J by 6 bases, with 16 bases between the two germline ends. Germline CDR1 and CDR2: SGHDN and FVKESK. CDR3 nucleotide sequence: TGTGCCAGCAGCCAAAGAGGGCCTGGTACCTCTGAAGCTTTCTTT. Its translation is CASSQRGPGTSEAFF.

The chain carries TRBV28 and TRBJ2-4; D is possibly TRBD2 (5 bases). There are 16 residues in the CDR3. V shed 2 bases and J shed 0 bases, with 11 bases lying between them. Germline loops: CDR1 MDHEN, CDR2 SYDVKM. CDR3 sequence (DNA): TGTGCCAGCAGTTTAGGGAGAAATCTAGCCAAAAACATTCAGTACTTC. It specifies CASSLGRNLAKNIQYF.

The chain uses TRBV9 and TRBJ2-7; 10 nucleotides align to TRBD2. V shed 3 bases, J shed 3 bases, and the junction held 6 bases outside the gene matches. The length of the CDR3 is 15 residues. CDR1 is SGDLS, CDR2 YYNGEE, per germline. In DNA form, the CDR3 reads TGTGCCAGCAGCGAAGAAGCGGGAGGGTTCTACGAGCAGTACTTC. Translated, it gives CASSEEAGGFYEQYF.